The rows below give T cell receptor beta chains drawn from one sample of a study of beta chain features in type 1 diabetes. Assay used: immunoSEQ multiplex PCR; TCRdb lists only in-frame clones, some missing. The repertoire holds 330,000 or so clones, with roughly 12% as singletons. Source material: naive CD4+ T cells from blood. These receptor sequences come from a woman in her late teens or twenties with type 1 diabetes. Each CDR3 is given with its conserved first and last residue. The D gene is left open where the match is weak. Clone size is not always given. Where it is, it says once, few, many or a class for expanded clones.

v_gene: TRBV5-1; abundance: .; d_gene: .; j_gene: TRBJ2-1; CDR3aa: CASSFTDEQFF; CDR3nt: TGCGCCAGCAGCTTCACGGATGAGCAGTTCTTC
v_gene: TRBV7-2; abundance: .; d_gene: TRBD2; j_gene: TRBJ2-3; CDR3aa: CASTRGAGGNTDTQYF; CDR3nt: TGTGCCAGCACTCGAGGGGCGGGGGGGAATACAGATACGCAGTATTTT
v_gene: TRBV4-3; abundance: .; d_gene: .; j_gene: TRBJ2-1; CDR3aa: CASSQEIKNEQFF; CDR3nt: TGCGCCAGCAGCCAAGAAATAAAAAATGAGCAGTTCTTC
v_gene: TRBV19; abundance: few; d_gene: TRBD1; j_gene: TRBJ2-1; CDR3aa: CASIGQAANEQFF; CDR3nt: TGTGCCAGTATCGGACAGGCGGCAAATGAGCAGTTCTTC
v_gene: TRBV28; abundance: few; d_gene: TRBD2; j_gene: TRBJ2-5; CDR3aa: CASSLSGSWETQYF; CDR3nt: TGTGCCAGCAGTCTTAGCGGGAGTTGGGAGACCCAGTACTTC
v_gene: TRBV27; abundance: .; d_gene: .; j_gene: TRBJ2-4; CDR3aa: CASSLRGGGIAKNIQYF; CDR3nt: TGTGCCAGCAGTTTAAGGGGTGGCGGAATAGCCAAAAACATTCAGTACTTC
v_gene: TRBV20-1; abundance: few; d_gene: .; j_gene: TRBJ1-2; CDR3aa: CSARARGSYTF; CDR3nt: TGCAGTGCTAGAGCCCGGGGGAGCTACACCTTC
v_gene: TRBV7-6; abundance: .; d_gene: .; j_gene: TRBJ1-3; CDR3aa: CASSSPWGVGNTIYF; CDR3nt: TGTGCCAGCAGCTCACCCTGGGGGGTTGGAAACACCATATATTTT
v_gene: TRBV4-1; abundance: .; d_gene: .; j_gene: TRBJ2-3; CDR3aa: CASSHPADTQYF; CDR3nt: TGCGCCAGCAGCCACCCCGCGGATACGCAGTATTTT
v_gene: TRBV25-1; abundance: .; d_gene: .; j_gene: TRBJ2-1; CDR3aa: CASRNLGYHEQFF; CDR3nt: TGTGCCAGCCGAAATCTAGGCTACCATGAGCAGTTCTTC
v_gene: TRBV18; abundance: .; d_gene: .; j_gene: TRBJ2-1; CDR3aa: CASSPARINEQFF; CDR3nt: TGTGCCAGCTCACCCGCCAGGATCAATGAGCAGTTCTTC
v_gene: TRBV18; abundance: .; d_gene: .; j_gene: TRBJ2-1; CDR3aa: CASSPTGEQFF; CDR3nt: TGTGCCAGCTCGCCCACGGGGGAGCAGTTCTTC
v_gene: TRBV7-9; abundance: .; d_gene: .; j_gene: TRBJ1-2; CDR3aa: CASSLNGFGYGYTF; CDR3nt: TGTGCCAGCAGCTTAAACGGGTTCGGCTATGGCTACACCTTC
v_gene: TRBV28; abundance: .; d_gene: .; j_gene: TRBJ1-1; CDR3aa: CASSLLRGNTEAFF; CDR3nt: TGTGCCAGCAGTTTACTGCGGGGAAACACTGAAGCTTTCTTT
v_gene: TRBV11-2; abundance: few; d_gene: TRBD1; j_gene: TRBJ1-2; CDR3aa: CASRPQGGPLVDYGYTF; CDR3nt: TGTGCCAGCAGACCACAGGGGGGCCCCCTCGTTGACTATGGCTACACCTTC
v_gene: TRBV7-9; abundance: .; d_gene: TRBD1; j_gene: TRBJ2-1; CDR3aa: CASSLGRTGAYNEQFF; CDR3nt: TGTGCCAGCAGCTTAGGGCGGACAGGGGCCTACAATGAGCAGTTCTTC
v_gene: TRBV9; abundance: few; d_gene: .; j_gene: TRBJ2-7; CDR3aa: CASSVDLGYLYEQYF; CDR3nt: TGTGCCAGCAGCGTAGACCTCGGTTACCTCTACGAGCAGTACTTC
v_gene: TRBV7-9; abundance: .; d_gene: .; j_gene: TRBJ2-7; CDR3aa: CASSLARGSYEQYF; CDR3nt: TGTGCCAGCAGCTTAGCGAGAGGGTCCTACGAGCAGTACTTC
v_gene: TRBV7-2; abundance: .; d_gene: TRBD2; j_gene: TRBJ2-2; CDR3aa: CASGGLATNTGELFF; CDR3nt: TGTGCCAGCGGGGGACTAGCGACGAACACCGGGGAGCTGTTTTTT
v_gene: TRBV28; abundance: few; d_gene: TRBD1; j_gene: TRBJ2-7; CDR3aa: CASSSGTGSYEQYF; CDR3nt: TGTGCCAGCAGTTCCGGGACAGGGAGCTACGAGCAGTACTTC
v_gene: TRBV27; abundance: .; d_gene: .; j_gene: TRBJ2-3; CDR3aa: CASRATATDTQYF; CDR3nt: TGTGCCAGCAGAGCGACTGCTACAGATACGCAGTATTTT
v_gene: TRBV12-5; abundance: .; d_gene: TRBD1; j_gene: TRBJ1-1; CDR3aa: CASGLVPGQGPAFF; CDR3nt: TGTGCTAGTGGTTTAGTCCCGGGACAGGGGCCAGCTTTCTTT
v_gene: TRBV5-1; abundance: few; d_gene: .; j_gene: TRBJ2-1; CDR3aa: CASSLLGEVYNEQFF; CDR3nt: TGCGCCAGCAGCTTACTAGGAGAGGTCTACAATGAGCAGTTCTTC
v_gene: TRBV14; abundance: few; d_gene: .; j_gene: TRBJ1-1; CDR3aa: CASSQGRFTEAFF; CDR3nt: TGTGCCAGCAGCCAGGGGCGTTTCACTGAAGCTTTCTTT
v_gene: TRBV9; abundance: .; d_gene: TRBD2; j_gene: TRBJ2-3; CDR3aa: CASSFTGLAGVWDTQYF; CDR3nt: TGTGCCAGCAGCTTCACAGGACTAGCGGGGGTATGGGATACGCAGTATTTT
v_gene: TRBV7-9; abundance: .; d_gene: .; j_gene: TRBJ2-3; CDR3aa: CASSTGDTQYF; CDR3nt: TGTGCCAGCAGTACAGGGGATACGCAGTATTTT
v_gene: TRBV18; abundance: few; d_gene: .; j_gene: TRBJ2-2; CDR3aa: CASSQSRGPNTGELFF; CDR3nt: TGTGCCAGCTCACAAAGCAGGGGACCGAACACCGGGGAGCTGTTTTTT
v_gene: TRBV7-2; abundance: few; d_gene: TRBD2; j_gene: TRBJ2-7; CDR3aa: CASSQTFLAGVDEQYF; CDR3nt: TGTGCCAGCAGCCAAACGTTTCTAGCGGGGGTCGACGAGCAGTACTTC
v_gene: TRBV29-1; abundance: .; d_gene: TRBD1; j_gene: TRBJ2-7; CDR3aa: CSAGQTGLNYEQYF; CDR3nt: TGCAGCGCCGGGCAGACAGGGCTAAACTACGAGCAGTACTTC
v_gene: TRBV18; abundance: .; d_gene: TRBD1; j_gene: TRBJ2-6; CDR3aa: CASSPGQTWSGANVLTF; CDR3nt: TGTGCCAGCTCACCGGGACAGACGTGGAGTGGGGCCAACGTCCTGACTTTC
v_gene: TRBV11-1; abundance: .; d_gene: .; j_gene: TRBJ2-7; CDR3aa: CASSPRAGAASYEQYF; CDR3nt: TGTGCCAGCAGCCCGAGGGCGGGCGCTGCCTCCTACGAGCAGTACTTC
v_gene: TRBV28; abundance: once; d_gene: .; j_gene: TRBJ2-3; CDR3aa: CASSYRYKPDTQYF; CDR3nt: TGTGCCAGCTCCTACAGGTATAAGCCAGATACGCAGTATTTT
v_gene: TRBV9; abundance: few; d_gene: .; j_gene: TRBJ2-3; CDR3aa: CASSASRPDTQYF; CDR3nt: TGTGCCAGCAGCGCCTCTAGGCCCGATACGCAGTATTTT
v_gene: TRBV5-1; abundance: few; d_gene: .; j_gene: TRBJ1-1; CDR3aa: CASRTATNTEAFF; CDR3nt: TGCGCCAGCAGGACAGCAACGAACACTGAAGCTTTCTTT
v_gene: TRBV7-2; abundance: few; d_gene: TRBD1; j_gene: TRBJ2-5; CDR3aa: CASSSDRGPRSQYF; CDR3nt: TGTGCCAGCAGCTCGGACAGGGGGCCTCGGTCCCAGTACTTC
v_gene: TRBV11-2; abundance: .; d_gene: .; j_gene: TRBJ2-2; CDR3aa: CASSLGVGELFF; CDR3nt: TGTGCCAGCAGCTTAGGAGTCGGGGAGCTGTTTTTT
v_gene: TRBV7-6; abundance: .; d_gene: .; j_gene: TRBJ1-3; CDR3aa: CASGRPGGNTIYF; CDR3nt: TGTGCCAGCGGTCGACCGGGTGGAAACACCATATATTTT
v_gene: TRBV6-5; abundance: few; d_gene: TRBD2; j_gene: TRBJ2-7; CDR3aa: CASRVGLAGGYEQYF; CDR3nt: TGTGCCAGCAGAGTCGGACTAGCGGGAGGCTACGAGCAGTACTTC
v_gene: TRBV4-1; abundance: .; d_gene: TRBD1; j_gene: TRBJ1-1; CDR3aa: CASSQGRGTDTEAFF; CDR3nt: TGCGCCAGCAGCCAAGGCAGGGGGACAGACACTGAAGCTTTCTTT
v_gene: TRBV30; abundance: few; d_gene: TRBD1; j_gene: TRBJ2-1; CDR3aa: CAWSERQGAYNEQFF; CDR3nt: TGTGCCTGGAGTGAGCGACAGGGAGCCTACAATGAGCAGTTCTTC
v_gene: TRBV11-2; abundance: few; d_gene: .; j_gene: TRBJ2-5; CDR3aa: CASSREIGTQYF; CDR3nt: TGTGCCAGCAGCCGGGAGATAGGGACCCAGTACTTC
v_gene: TRBV6-6; abundance: .; d_gene: .; j_gene: TRBJ2-7; CDR3aa: CASSYSDTLFSF; CDR3nt: TGTGCCAGCAGTTACTCGGACACCCTTTTCTCCTTC
v_gene: TRBV9; abundance: few; d_gene: TRBD1; j_gene: TRBJ1-1; CDR3aa: CASSVDSRGLEAFF; CDR3nt: TGTGCCAGCAGCGTAGATAGCAGGGGGCTGGAAGCTTTCTTT
v_gene: TRBV11-3; abundance: .; d_gene: TRBD1; j_gene: TRBJ1-2; CDR3aa: CASSLGPATGGGYTF; CDR3nt: TGTGCCAGCAGCTTAGGGCCGGCGACAGGGGGCGGCTACACCTTC
v_gene: TRBV15; abundance: .; d_gene: TRBD1; j_gene: TRBJ1-4; CDR3aa: CATSRVGTENEKLFF; CDR3nt: TGTGCCACCAGCAGAGTGGGGACAGAGAATGAAAAACTGTTTTTT
v_gene: TRBV9; abundance: few; d_gene: TRBD2; j_gene: TRBJ2-2; CDR3aa: CASSVVASGTGELFF; CDR3nt: TGTGCCAGCAGCGTAGTGGCTAGCGGGACCGGGGAGCTGTTTTTT
v_gene: TRBV7-9; abundance: few; d_gene: TRBD1; j_gene: TRBJ1-4; CDR3aa: CASSPTTGGNEKLFF; CDR3nt: TGTGCCAGCAGCCCGACGACAGGGGGTAATGAAAAACTGTTTTTT
v_gene: TRBV10-3; abundance: .; d_gene: .; j_gene: TRBJ2-3; CDR3aa: CAIAGTDTQYF; CDR3nt: TGTGCCATCGCAGGGACAGATACGCAGTATTTT
v_gene: TRBV2; abundance: .; d_gene: .; j_gene: TRBJ2-5; CDR3aa: CASRRGSGETQYF; CDR3nt: TGTGCCAGCAGAAGGGGGTCGGGGGAGACCCAGTACTTC
v_gene: TRBV14; abundance: .; d_gene: .; j_gene: TRBJ2-1; CDR3aa: CASSQRVPRRPRLLDNEQFF; CDR3nt: TGTGCCAGCAGCCAAAGGGTTCCCCGACGTCCGAGACTACTAGACAATGAGCAGTTCTTC